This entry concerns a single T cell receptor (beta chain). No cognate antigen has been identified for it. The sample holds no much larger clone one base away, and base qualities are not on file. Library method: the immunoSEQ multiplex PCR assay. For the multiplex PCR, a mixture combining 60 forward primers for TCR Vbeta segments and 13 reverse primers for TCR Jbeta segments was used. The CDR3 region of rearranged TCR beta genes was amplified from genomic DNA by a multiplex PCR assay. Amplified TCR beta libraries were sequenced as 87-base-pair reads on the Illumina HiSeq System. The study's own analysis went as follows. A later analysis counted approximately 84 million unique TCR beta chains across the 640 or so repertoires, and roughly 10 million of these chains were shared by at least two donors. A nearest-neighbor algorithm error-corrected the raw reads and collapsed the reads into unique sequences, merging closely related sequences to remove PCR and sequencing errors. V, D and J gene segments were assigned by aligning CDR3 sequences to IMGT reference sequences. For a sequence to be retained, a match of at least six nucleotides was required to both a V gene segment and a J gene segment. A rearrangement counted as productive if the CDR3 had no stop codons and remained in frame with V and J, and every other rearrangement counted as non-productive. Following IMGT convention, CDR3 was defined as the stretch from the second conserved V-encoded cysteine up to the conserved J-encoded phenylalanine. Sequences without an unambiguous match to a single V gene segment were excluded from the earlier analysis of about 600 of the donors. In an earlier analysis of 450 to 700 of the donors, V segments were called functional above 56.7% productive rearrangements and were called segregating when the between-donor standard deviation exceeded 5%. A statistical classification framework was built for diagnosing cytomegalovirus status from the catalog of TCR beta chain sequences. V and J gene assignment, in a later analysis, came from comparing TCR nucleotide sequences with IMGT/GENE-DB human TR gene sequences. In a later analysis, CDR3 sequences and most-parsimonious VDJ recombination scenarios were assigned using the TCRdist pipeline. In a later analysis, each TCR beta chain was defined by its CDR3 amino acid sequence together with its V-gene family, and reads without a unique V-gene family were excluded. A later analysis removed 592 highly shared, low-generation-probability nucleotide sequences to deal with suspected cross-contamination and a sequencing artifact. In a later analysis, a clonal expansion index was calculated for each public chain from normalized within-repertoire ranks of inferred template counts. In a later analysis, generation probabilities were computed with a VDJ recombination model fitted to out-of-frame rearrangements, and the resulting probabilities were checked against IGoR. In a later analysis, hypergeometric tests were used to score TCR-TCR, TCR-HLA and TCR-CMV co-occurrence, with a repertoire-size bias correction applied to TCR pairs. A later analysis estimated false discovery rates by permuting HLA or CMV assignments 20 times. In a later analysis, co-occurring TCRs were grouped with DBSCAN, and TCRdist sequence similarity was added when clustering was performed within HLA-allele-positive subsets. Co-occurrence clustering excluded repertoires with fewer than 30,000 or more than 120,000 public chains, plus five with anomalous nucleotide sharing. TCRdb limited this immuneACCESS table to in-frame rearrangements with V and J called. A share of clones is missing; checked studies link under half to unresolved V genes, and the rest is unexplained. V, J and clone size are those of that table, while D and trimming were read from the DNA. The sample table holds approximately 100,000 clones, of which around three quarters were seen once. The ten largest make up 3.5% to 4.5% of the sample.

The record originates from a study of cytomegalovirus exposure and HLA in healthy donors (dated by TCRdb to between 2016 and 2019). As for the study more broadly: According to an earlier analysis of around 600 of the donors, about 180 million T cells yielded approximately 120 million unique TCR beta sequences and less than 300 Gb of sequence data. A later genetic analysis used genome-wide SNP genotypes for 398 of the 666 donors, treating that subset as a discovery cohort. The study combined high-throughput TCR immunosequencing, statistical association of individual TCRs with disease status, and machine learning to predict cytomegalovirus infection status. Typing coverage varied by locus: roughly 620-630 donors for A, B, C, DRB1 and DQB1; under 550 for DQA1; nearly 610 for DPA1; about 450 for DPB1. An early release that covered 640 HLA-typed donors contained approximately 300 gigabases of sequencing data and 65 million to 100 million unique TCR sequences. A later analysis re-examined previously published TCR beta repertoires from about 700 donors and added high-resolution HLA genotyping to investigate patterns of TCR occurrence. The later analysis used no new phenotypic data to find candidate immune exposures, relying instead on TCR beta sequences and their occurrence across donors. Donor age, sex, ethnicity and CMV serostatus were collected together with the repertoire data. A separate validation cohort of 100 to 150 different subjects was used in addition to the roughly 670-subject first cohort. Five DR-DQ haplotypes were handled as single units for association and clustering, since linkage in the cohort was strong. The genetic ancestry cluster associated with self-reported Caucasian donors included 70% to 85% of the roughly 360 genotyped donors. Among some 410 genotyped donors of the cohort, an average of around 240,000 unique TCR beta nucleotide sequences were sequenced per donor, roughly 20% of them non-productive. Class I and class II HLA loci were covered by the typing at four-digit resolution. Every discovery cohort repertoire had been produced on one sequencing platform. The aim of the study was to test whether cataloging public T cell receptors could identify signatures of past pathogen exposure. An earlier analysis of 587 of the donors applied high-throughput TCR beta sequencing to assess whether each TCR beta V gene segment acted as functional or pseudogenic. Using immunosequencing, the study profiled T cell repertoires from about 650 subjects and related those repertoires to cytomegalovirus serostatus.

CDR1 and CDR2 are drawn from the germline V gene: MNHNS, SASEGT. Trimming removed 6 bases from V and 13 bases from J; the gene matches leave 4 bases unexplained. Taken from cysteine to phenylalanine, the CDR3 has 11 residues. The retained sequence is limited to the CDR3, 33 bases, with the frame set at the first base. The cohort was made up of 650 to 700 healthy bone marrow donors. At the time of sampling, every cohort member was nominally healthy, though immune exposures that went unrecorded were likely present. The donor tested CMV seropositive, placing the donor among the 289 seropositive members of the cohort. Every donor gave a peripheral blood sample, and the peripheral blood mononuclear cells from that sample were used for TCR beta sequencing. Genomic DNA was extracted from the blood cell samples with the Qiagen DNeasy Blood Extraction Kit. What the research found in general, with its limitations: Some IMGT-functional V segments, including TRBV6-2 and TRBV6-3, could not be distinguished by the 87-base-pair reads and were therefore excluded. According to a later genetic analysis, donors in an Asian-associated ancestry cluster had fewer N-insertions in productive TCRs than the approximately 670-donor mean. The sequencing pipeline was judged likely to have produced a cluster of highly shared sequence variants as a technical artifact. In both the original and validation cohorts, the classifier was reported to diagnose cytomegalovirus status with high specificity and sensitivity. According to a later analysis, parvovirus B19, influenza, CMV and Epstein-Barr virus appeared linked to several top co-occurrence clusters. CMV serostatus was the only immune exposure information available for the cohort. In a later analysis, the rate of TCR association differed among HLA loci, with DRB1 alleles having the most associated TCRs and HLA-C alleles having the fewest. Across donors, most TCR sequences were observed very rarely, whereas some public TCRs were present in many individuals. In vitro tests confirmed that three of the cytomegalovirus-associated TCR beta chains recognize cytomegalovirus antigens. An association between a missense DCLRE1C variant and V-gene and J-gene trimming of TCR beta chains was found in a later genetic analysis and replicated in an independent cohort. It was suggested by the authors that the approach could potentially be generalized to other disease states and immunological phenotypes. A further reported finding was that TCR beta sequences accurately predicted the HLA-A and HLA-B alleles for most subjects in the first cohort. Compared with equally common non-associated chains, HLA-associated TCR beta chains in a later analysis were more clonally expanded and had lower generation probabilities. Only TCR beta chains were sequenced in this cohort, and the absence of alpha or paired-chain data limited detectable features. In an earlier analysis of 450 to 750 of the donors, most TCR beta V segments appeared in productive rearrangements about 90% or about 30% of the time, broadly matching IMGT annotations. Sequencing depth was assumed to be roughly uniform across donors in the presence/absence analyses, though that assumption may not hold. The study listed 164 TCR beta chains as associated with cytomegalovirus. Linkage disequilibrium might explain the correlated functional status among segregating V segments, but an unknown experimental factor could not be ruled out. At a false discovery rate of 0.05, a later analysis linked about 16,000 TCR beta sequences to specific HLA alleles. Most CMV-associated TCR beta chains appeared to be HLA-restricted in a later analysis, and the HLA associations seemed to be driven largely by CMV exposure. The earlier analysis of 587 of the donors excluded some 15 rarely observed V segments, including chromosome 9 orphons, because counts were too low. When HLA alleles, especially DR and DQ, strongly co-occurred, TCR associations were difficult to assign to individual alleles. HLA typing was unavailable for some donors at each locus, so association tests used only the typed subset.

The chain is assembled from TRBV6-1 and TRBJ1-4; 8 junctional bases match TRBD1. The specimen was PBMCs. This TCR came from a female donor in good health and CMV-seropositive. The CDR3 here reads CASRVQGGLFF. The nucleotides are TGTGCCAGCAGGGTACAGGGGGGACTGTTTTTT.